This TCR beta chain derives from a study of blood T cells in healthy people across ages. Through a sample-barcoded 5' primer and a J-beta primer mix, a second PCR was run for about 6 to 12 cycles. TCRdb re-derived calls from the 5' RACE reads in MiXCR, one entry per CDR3 protein. The sample records approximately 680,000 distinct CDR3 sequences, less than 40% being singletons. The CDR3 runs to 15 residues. Trimming took 6 bases from V and 1 from J, leaving 13 bases between them. CDR1 MNHEY and CDR2 SVGAGI come from the germline V gene. The sequence derives from an elderly woman in good health. The sample taken for sequencing was blood. The rearrangement uses TRBV6-5 and TRBJ1-5, with D perhaps TRBD1 (5 bases). This CDR3 is CASRVRTQSNQPQHF. In DNA, the CDR3 is TGTGCCAGCAGAGTCCGGACACAAAGCAATCAGCCCCAGCATTTT.